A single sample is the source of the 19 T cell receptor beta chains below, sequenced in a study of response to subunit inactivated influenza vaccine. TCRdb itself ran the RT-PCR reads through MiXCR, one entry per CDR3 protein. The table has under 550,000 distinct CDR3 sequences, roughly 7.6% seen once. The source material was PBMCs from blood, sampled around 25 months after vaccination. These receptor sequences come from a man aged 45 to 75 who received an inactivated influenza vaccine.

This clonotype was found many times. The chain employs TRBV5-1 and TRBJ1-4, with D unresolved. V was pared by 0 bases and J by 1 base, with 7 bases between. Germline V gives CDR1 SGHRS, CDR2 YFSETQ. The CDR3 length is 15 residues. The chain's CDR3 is CASSLEGKTNEKLFF. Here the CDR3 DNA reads TGCGCCAGCAGCTTGGAAGGGAAAACTAATGAAAAACTGTTTTTT.

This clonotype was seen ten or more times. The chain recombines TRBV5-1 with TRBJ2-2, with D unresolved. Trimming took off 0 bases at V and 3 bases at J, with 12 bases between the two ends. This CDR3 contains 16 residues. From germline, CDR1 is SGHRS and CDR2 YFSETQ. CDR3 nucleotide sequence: TGCGCCAGCAGCTTGGCCCTCTCACGATACACCGGGGAGCTGTTTTTT. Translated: CASSLALSRYTGELFF.

The CDR3 here is CASSPRTGSPLHF. In nucleotides, the CDR3 is TGTGCCAGCAGTCCGAGGACAGGCTCACCCCTCCACTTT. This chain connects TRBV6-1 to TRBJ1-6; 7 bases fit TRBD1. With 5 bases clipped from V and 10 bases from J, the junction kept 5 bases outside the gene matches. The CDR3 is 13 residues long. In germline, CDR1 is MNHNS, CDR2 SASEGT.

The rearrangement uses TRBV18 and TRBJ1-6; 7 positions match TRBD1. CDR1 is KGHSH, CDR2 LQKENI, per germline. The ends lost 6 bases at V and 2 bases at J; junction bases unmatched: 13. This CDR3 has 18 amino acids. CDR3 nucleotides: TGTGCCAGCTCGCCTCCCCTTGGACAGGCAGCCTATAATTCACCCCTCCACTTT. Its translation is CASSPPLGQAAYNSPLHF.

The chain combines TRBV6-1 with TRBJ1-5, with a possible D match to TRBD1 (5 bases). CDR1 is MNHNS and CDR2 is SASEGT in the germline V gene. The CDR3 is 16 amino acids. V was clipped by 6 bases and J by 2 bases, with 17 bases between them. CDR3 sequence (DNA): TGTGCCAGCAGCCCGGGGGGGACTTGGGGCAATCAGCCCCAGCATTTT. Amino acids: CASSPGGTWGNQPQHF.

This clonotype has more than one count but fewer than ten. CDR3 sequence reads: CASRKTGAHTDTQYF. The CDR3 bases are TGTGCCAGCAGGAAGACAGGGGCCCACACAGATACGCAGTATTTT. The gene calls are TRBV6-1 and TRBJ2-3; 8 bases match TRBD1. This CDR3 comprises 15 residues. Germline CDR1 reads MNHNS; CDR2 reads SASEGT. V was clipped by 6 bases and J by 2 bases; unmatched bases: 7.

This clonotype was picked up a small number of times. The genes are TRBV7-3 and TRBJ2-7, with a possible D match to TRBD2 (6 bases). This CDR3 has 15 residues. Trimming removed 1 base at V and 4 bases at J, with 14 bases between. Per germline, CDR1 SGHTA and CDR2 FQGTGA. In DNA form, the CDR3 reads TGTGCCAGCAGCTTAAGGAGACTAGATCGTTACGAGCAGTACTTC. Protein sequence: CASSLRRLDRYEQYF.

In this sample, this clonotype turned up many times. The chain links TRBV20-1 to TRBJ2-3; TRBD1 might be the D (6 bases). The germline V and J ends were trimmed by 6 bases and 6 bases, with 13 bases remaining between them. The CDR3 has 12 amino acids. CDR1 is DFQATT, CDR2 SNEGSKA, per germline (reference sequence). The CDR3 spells CSAGGHGDTQYF. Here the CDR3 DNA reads TGCAGTGCAGGGGGACATGGGGATACGCAGTATTTT.

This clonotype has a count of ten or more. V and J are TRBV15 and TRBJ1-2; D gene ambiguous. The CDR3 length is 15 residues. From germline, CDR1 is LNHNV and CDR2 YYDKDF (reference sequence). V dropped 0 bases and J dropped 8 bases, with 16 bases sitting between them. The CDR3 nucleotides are TGTGCCACCAGCAGAGATCGGGAGGGAATTAGGGGCTACACCTTC. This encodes CATSRDREGIRGYTF.

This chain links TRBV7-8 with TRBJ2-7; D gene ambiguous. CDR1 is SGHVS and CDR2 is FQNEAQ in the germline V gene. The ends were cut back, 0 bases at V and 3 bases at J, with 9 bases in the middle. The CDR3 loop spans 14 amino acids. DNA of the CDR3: TGTGCCAGCAGCTTAGCGACGGGCAACTACGAGCAGTACTTC. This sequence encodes CASSLATGNYEQYF.

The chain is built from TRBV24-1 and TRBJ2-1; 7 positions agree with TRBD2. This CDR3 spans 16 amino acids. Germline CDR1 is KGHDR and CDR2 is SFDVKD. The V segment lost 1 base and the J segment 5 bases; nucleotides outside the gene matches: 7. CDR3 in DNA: TGTGCCACCAGTGATTTCCCGGGAGGTACAAACAATGAGCAGTTCTTC. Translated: CATSDFPGGTNNEQFF.

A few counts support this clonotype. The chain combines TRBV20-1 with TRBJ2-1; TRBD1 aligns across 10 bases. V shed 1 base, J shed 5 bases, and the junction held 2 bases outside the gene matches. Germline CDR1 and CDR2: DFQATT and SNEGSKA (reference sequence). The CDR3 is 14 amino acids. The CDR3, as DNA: TGCAGTGCTAGAGGGGACAGGGGCGACAATGAGCAGTTCTTC. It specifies CSARGDRGDNEQFF.

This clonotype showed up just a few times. The CDR3 loop reads CSARVGGGTNEKLFF. The CDR3 DNA reads as TGCAGTGCTAGAGTTGGAGGGGGAACTAATGAAAAACTGTTTTTT. The rearrangement joins TRBV20-1 to TRBJ1-4; possibly TRBD1 for D (6 bases). The CDR3 length is 15 residues. Germline CDR1 reads DFQATT; CDR2 reads SNEGSKA (reference sequence). V was trimmed by 1 base and J by 1 base, leaving 10 bases between them.

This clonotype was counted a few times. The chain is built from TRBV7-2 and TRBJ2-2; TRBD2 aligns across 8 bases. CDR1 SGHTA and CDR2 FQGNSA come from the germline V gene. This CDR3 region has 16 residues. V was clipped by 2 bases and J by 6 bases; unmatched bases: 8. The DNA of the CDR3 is TGTGCCAGCAGCTTAAATGCGGGGGGCATCGCCGGGGAGCTGTTTTTT. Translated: CASSLNAGGIAGELFF.

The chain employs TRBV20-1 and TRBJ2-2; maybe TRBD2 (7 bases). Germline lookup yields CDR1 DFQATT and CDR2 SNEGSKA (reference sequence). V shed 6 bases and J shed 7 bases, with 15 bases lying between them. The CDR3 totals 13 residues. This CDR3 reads CSASSGGRGELFF. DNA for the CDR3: TGCAGTGCCTCATCCGGGGGGCGCGGGGAGCTGTTTTTT.

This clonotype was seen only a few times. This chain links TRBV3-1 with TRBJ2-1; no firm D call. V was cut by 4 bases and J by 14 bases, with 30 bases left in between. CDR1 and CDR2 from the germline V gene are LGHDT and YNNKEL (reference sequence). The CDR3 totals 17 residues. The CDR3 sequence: CASSPSSVGKAHSGEFF. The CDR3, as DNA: TGTGCCAGCAGCCCCTCCAGTGTAGGCAAAGCACACAGTGGGGAGTTCTTC.

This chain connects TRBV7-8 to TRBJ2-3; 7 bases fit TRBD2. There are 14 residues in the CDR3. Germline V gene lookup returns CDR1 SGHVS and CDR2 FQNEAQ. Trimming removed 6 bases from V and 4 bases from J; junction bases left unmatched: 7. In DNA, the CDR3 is TGTGCCAGCAGTGTGGGCGGGAGTCCAGATACGCAGTATTTT. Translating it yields CASSVGGSPDTQYF.

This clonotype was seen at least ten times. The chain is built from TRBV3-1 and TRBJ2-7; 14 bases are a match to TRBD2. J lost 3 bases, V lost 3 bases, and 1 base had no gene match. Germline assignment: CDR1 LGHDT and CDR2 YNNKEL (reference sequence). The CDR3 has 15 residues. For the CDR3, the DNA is TGTGCCAGCAGCCAGGGACTAGCGGGAGACTACGAGCAGTACTTC. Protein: CASSQGLAGDYEQYF.

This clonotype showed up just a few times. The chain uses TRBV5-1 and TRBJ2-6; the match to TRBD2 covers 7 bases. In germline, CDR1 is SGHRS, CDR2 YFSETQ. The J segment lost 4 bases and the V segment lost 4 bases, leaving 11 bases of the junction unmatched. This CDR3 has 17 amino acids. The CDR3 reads CASSPLGRVGGANVLTF. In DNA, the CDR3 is TGCGCCAGCAGCCCGTTGGGGAGGGTTGGAGGGGCCAACGTCCTGACTTTC.